One sample yielded the 27 T cell receptor beta chains listed below, sequenced in a study of T cells in Graves' hyperthyroidism and ophthalmopathy (dated by TCRdb to about 2019). Library construction relied on multiplex PCR. The instrument was an Illumina HiSeq 2000. The TCR beta CDR3 regions were amplified from the RNA transcripts. A first-round RT-PCR of the TCR CDR3 used the HTBI primer set with the Qiagen OneStep RT-PCR kit. The public reads were reanalyzed by TCRdb: fastp trimming at Q25, MiXCR alignment, in-frame beta chains only. CDR3 protein duplicates are merged, each entry listing the most common genes and DNA. In this sample the table shows 650,000 to 750,000 distinct CDR3 sequences, less than 15% of which occur a single time. The leading ten clones occupy roughly a tenth of the sample. The material sequenced was blood. These receptors were obtained from a woman in her late teens or twenties with Graves' hyperthyroidism.

This clonotype was counted at least ten times. The chain carries TRBV20-1 and TRBJ2-1, with 7 positions matching TRBD2. The CDR3 runs 15 residues. The germline V gene encodes CDR1 DFQATT and CDR2 SNEGSKA (reference sequence). Trimming took 3 bases from V and 6 from J; bases not matched to a gene: 11. Written as DNA, the CDR3 is TGCAGTGCTAGGGACCGTGGGAGGGCCGTCAATGAGCAGTTCTTC. Encoded protein: CSARDRGRAVNEQFF.

This clonotype was observed many times. The genes are TRBV18 and TRBJ1-5, with D uncertain. This CDR3 contains 15 residues. The V gene lost 4 bases and the J gene lost 10 bases, with 20 bases spanning the gap. Per the germline V gene, CDR1 is KGHSH and CDR2 is LQKENI. The CDR3 loop is CASSLDVRALVPQHF. CDR3 coding DNA: TGTGCCAGCTCACTCGACGTCCGGGCCCTGGTACCCCAGCATTTT.

This clonotype was observed many times. The chain joins TRBV9 to TRBJ2-3; the D is unclear. The ends were cut back, 5 bases at V and 6 bases at J, with 13 bases in the middle. The CDR3 is made up of 13 amino acids. Germline CDR1 reads SGDLS; CDR2 reads YYNGEE. The DNA of the CDR3 is TGTGCCAGCAGTCCCCAGGTCCGGGATACGCAGTATTTT. This translates into CASSPQVRDTQYF. Full variable domain (outside the CDR3, taken from reference TRBV9 and TRBJ2-3): DSGVTQTPKHLITATGQRVTLRCSPRSGDLSVYWYQQSLDQGLQFLIQYYNGEERAKGNILERFSAQQFPDLHSELNLSSLELGDSALYFCASSPQVRDTQYFGPGTRLTVL.

This clonotype was counted ten times or more. This rearrangement joins TRBV18 to TRBJ2-3, with 8 bases matching TRBD1. The CDR3 loop spans 15 amino acids. Germline V gives CDR1 KGHSH, CDR2 LQKENI. The J segment lost 5 bases and the V segment lost 0 bases, leaving 4 bases of the junction unmatched. CDR3 protein: CASSPPSRGLDTQYF. CDR3 bases: TGTGCCAGCTCACCACCCTCCAGGGGGCTAGATACGCAGTATTTT.

A few counts support this clonotype. The V call is TRBV7-9, the J call TRBJ2-1; D tentatively fits TRBD1 or TRBD2 (5 bases each). The CDR3 runs 16 residues. CDR1 is SEHNR and CDR2 is FQNEAQ in the germline V gene (reference sequence). Trimming removed 5 bases at V and 3 bases at J, with 17 bases between. Here the CDR3 reads CASSPTPRDGYNEQFF. CDR3 DNA: TGTGCCAGCAGCCCAACCCCCAGGGACGGCTACAATGAGCAGTTCTTC.

J is TRBJ1-1 and V is TRBV7-2; D not certain. The CDR3 has 14 amino acids. With 0 bases removed from V and 0 bases from J, the gap between germline ends came to 5 bases. In germline, CDR1 is SGHTA, CDR2 FQGNSA. DNA of the CDR3: TGTGCCAGCAGCTTAGCGAGAATGAACACTGAAGCTTTCTTT. This translates into CASSLARMNTEAFF.

This clonotype was detected ten times or more. V gene TRBV12-3 or TRBV12-4 combines with J gene TRBJ2-5; the D gene is possibly TRBD2 (6 bases). Trimming pared 7 bases from V and 2 bases from J, leaving 14 bases between. The CDR3 runs to 14 residues. Here the CDR3 reads CASNLSGRQETQYF. As DNA, the CDR3 is TGTGCCAGCAACCTTAGCGGTCGACAAGAGACCCAGTACTTC.

This clonotype has at least ten counts. The V call is TRBV5-5, the J call TRBJ1-1, with TRBD1 matching 7 bases. Germline CDR1 is SGHKS and CDR2 is YYEKEE (reference sequence). CDR3 length: 14 residues. The junction had 3 bases not matched to a gene; V was cut back by 4 bases and J by 0 bases. The CDR3 nucleotides read TGTGCCAGCAGCCCCGACAGGGTGAACACTGAAGCTTTCTTT. It encodes CASSPDRVNTEAFF.

The table lists this clonotype with a count of one. The chain carries TRBV5-6 and TRBJ2-3; D may be TRBD2 (5 bases). From germline, CDR1 is SGHDT and CDR2 YYEEEE. The CDR3 is 17 residues long. Deletions cut 3 bases from V and 4 bases from J, with 21 bases between. The CDR3: CASSSLVSGKSSDTQYF. CDR3 nucleotide sequence: TGTGCCAGCAGCTCCCTGGTCTCCGGGAAGTCCTCAGATACGCAGTATTTT. The full variable domain, rest sourced from reference TRBV5-6 and TRBJ2-3, is DAGVTQSPTHLIKTRGQQVTLRCSPKSGHDTVSWYQQALGQGPQFIFQYYEEEERQRGNFPDRFSGHQFPNYSSELNVNALLLGDSALYLCASSSLVSGKSSDTQYFGPGTRLTVL.

This clonotype was recorded at least ten times. The genes are TRBV2 and TRBJ2-7; 9 nucleotides agree with TRBD1. The V segment lost 4 bases and the J segment 5 bases; nucleotides outside the gene matches: 12. Germline values: CDR1 SNHLY, CDR2 FYNNEI. CDR3 length: 16 residues. The CDR3 bases are TGTGCCAGCAGTGGGGGCCCGGGACAGGGTTACGACGAGCAGTACTTC. This sequence encodes CASSGGPGQGYDEQYF.

In its sample, this clonotype was seen a few times. The genes are TRBV10-3 and TRBJ1-1; maybe TRBD1 (5 bases). V was cut by 3 bases and J by 6 bases, with 11 bases left in between. The CDR3 has 13 residues. The germline CDR1 and CDR2 sequences are ENHRY and SYGVKD. The chain's CDR3 is CAISERVGAEAFF. CDR3 coding DNA: TGTGCCATCAGTGAACGGGTGGGGGCTGAAGCTTTCTTT.

The sample holds many counts of this clonotype. The CDR3 DNA sequence: TGTGCCAGCAGCTTTCTTCAAGCGAACACTGAAGCTTTCTTT. Translation gives CASSFLQANTEAFF. The chain links TRBV5-6 to TRBJ1-1; D is uncertain. CDR1 is SGHDT, CDR2 YYEEEE, per germline. The CDR3 spans 14 residues. Between the trimmed V and J ends, which lost 2 bases and 1 base, there was a span of 9 bases.

This clonotype was picked up a small number of times. The V and J genes are TRBV27 and TRBJ2-7; the D call may be TRBD1 or TRBD2 (5 bases each). This CDR3 is built from 17 residues. V lost 3 bases to trimming and J lost 4 bases, with 22 bases between them. Per germline, CDR1 MNHEY and CDR2 SMNVEV (reference sequence). As DNA, the CDR3 is TGTGCCAGCAGTTTGGGTCGGGGTCCAACTGACAGTTACGAGCAGTACTTC. It translates to CASSLGRGPTDSYEQYF.

This clonotype was recorded a few times. The chain carries TRBV19 and TRBJ1-1; 8 bases fit TRBD1. The ends lost 5 bases at V and 0 bases at J; junction bases unmatched: 5. Germline V CDR1 and CDR2: LNHDA, SQIVND (reference sequence). The CDR3 consists of 15 residues. The CDR3 sequence: CASSDRGKMNTEAFF. In nucleotides, the CDR3 is TGTGCCAGTAGTGACAGGGGAAAGATGAACACTGAAGCTTTCTTT.

The chain joins TRBV4-1 to TRBJ1-5, with D maybe TRBD1 (5 bases). Germline assignment: CDR1 MGHRA and CDR2 YSYEKL. Trimming removed 3 bases from V and 2 bases from J, with 14 bases in between. CDR3 size: 16 residues. The DNA for the CDR3 is TGCGCCAGCAGCCACGGGACCCCGTCAGGCAATCAGCCCCAGCATTTT. It is translated as CASSHGTPSGNQPQHF.

This clonotype was picked up many times. The V gene is TRBV30, the J gene TRBJ2-4; 8 bases fit TRBD2. Losses at the gene ends were 4 bases for V and 3 bases for J; bases not matched to a gene: 2. This CDR3 comprises 13 residues. Germline values: CDR1 GTSNPN, CDR2 SVGIG (reference sequence). CDR3 DNA sequence: TGTGCCTGGACCGGGACTAGCAAAAACATTCAGTACTTC. Amino acids: CAWTGTSKNIQYF.

This clonotype was seen repeatedly, ten times or more. The chain links TRBV6-5 to TRBJ2-7; D remains ambiguous. Trimming shortened V by 0 bases and J by 8 bases, and 5 bases separated the two germline ends. The germline gives CDR1 MNHEY, CDR2 SVGAGI. This CDR3 is built from 11 residues. This CDR3 is CASSYSGKQYF. Here the CDR3 DNA reads TGTGCCAGCAGTTACTCGGGGAAGCAGTACTTC.

The rearrangement joins TRBV6-4 to TRBJ2-1, with 9 bases that match TRBD1. CDR3 length: 15 residues. Trimming removed 2 bases from V and 7 bases from J; junction bases left unmatched: 6. Per the germline V gene, CDR1 is MRHNA and CDR2 is SNTAGT. The CDR3 spells CASSDKEQGANEQFF. The DNA for the CDR3 is TGTGCCAGCAGTGACAAGGAACAGGGGGCGAATGAGCAGTTCTTC.

There are many counts of this clonotype. The chain is built from TRBV28 and TRBJ2-7; unclear D gene. CDR1 is MDHEN, CDR2 SYDVKM, per germline. This CDR3 is built from 13 residues. Deletions cut 11 bases from V and 2 bases from J, with 16 bases between. The CDR3 DNA reads as TGTGCCTCCCTCAGTGGGAACCCCTACGAGCAGTACTTC. It translates to CASLSGNPYEQYF.

This clonotype was detected a few times. Given a much more abundant clone one base away, this may be a read error. The CDR3 reads CANSYWVHEQYF. DNA of the CDR3: TGTGCCAACAGTTATTGGGTCCACGAGCAGTACTTC. The genes are TRBV28 and TRBJ2-7; D remains unclear. Germline CDR1 is MDHEN and CDR2 is SYDVKM. The CDR3 is made up of 12 amino acids. Supplemented by reference TRBV28 and TRBJ2-7, the full variable domain reads DVKVTQSSRYLVKRTGEKVFLECVQDMDHENMFWYRQDPGLGLRLIYFSYDVKMKEKGDIPEGYSVSREKKERFSLILESASTNQTSMYLCANSYWVHEQYFGPGTRLTVT.

V and J are TRBV4-1 and TRBJ1-5; possibly TRBD1 for D (5 bases). This CDR3 has 13 residues. Trimming cost V 3 bases and J 7 bases, with 10 bases left between them. Germline CDR1 reads MGHRA; CDR2 reads YSYEKL. This CDR3 reads CASSQAGAQPQHF. In nucleotides, the CDR3 is TGCGCCAGCAGCCAGGCCGGGGCGCAGCCCCAGCATTTT.

Points on this clonotype: One junction end disagrees with the germline gene, perhaps due to a read error. The CDR3 protein is CSVEGQGITEAFF. For the CDR3, the DNA is TGCAGCGTGGAAGGACAGGGAATCACTGAAGCTTTCTTT. The J gene is TRBJ1-1, the V gene TRBV29-1; 8 bases align to TRBD1. CDR1 and CDR2 (germline): SQVTM, ANQGSEA. The CDR3 contains 13 residues.

This clonotype was detected many times. The chain couples TRBV6-1 to TRBJ2-1; possible D gene TRBD2, 5 bases. The ends were cut back, 6 bases at V and 5 bases at J, with 14 bases in the middle. The CDR3 loop spans 14 amino acids. The germline gives CDR1 MNHNS, CDR2 SASEGT. CDR3 DNA sequence: TGTGCCAGCAGCGACGGGCGGGTCAACAATGAGCAGTTCTTC. This translates into CASSDGRVNNEQFF.

The rearrangement links TRBV7-9 to TRBJ2-7; D could derive from TRBD1 or TRBD2 (5 bases each). The CDR3 length is 14 residues. V lost 3 bases, J lost 5 bases, and 14 bases lay in between. Germline V gene sequence: CDR1 SEHNR, CDR2 FQNEAQ (reference sequence). DNA of the CDR3: TGTGCCAGCAGCTTGGGAGTAGACAGTAACGAGCAGTACTTC. Residues: CASSLGVDSNEQYF.

J is TRBJ2-3 and V is TRBV27, with TRBD1 matching 7 bases. This CDR3 has 15 amino acids. V lost 6 bases to trimming and J lost 2 bases; unmatched junction nucleotides: 8. Germline V lookup: CDR1 MNHEY, CDR2 SMNVEV (reference sequence). The CDR3 DNA follows: TGTGCCAGCAGGAGAGAGACAGGGTTCACAGATACGCAGTATTTT. It specifies CASRRETGFTDTQYF.

This clonotype showed up just a few times. The rearrangement uses TRBV4-3 and TRBJ2-7; 8 bases are a match to TRBD1. The ends lost 3 bases at V and 5 bases at J; junction bases unmatched: 9. The germline V gene has CDR1 LGHNA and CDR2 YSLEER. The CDR3 has 15 residues. The CDR3 coding sequence is TGCGCCAGCAGCCAGTGGGTGGACAGGGCCAACGAGCAGTACTTC. Translating gives CASSQWVDRANEQYF.

The chain uses TRBV29-1 and TRBJ2-5; 7 positions match TRBD2. This CDR3 contains 14 residues. The V gene end was trimmed by 2 bases and the J gene end by 3 bases; junction bases not matched to a gene: 6. The V gene's germline CDR1 is SQVTM and CDR2 ANQGSEA. The CDR3 DNA is TGCAGCGTTGAACGGGGGGTAGGGGAAGAGACCCAGTACTTC. Residues: CSVERGVGEETQYF.